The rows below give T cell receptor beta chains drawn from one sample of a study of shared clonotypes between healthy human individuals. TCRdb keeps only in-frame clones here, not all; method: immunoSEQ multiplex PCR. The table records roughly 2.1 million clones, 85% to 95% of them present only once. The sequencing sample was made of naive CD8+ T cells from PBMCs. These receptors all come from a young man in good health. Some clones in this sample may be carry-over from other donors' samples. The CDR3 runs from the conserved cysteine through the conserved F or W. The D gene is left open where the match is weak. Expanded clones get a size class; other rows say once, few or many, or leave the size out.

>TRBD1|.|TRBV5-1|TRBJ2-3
TGCGCCAGCAGCTTACCCCCGGGACAGACCACAGATACGCAGTATTTT
CASSLPPGQTTDTQYF
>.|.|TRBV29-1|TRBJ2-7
TGCAGCGTTGAAGAGGGCGGTAGCTACGAGCAGTACTTC
CSVEEGGSYEQYF
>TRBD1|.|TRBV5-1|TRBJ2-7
TGCGCCAGCAACAAGGGACAGGGCGTCGCCTACGAGCAGTACTTC
CASNKGQGVAYEQYF
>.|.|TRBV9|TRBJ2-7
TGTGCCAGCAGCGCCCAGGGGTCCGAGCAGTACTTC
CASSAQGSEQYF
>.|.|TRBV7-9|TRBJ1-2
TGTGCCAGCAGCCCCGGTGTCTATGGCTACACCTTC
CASSPGVYGYTF
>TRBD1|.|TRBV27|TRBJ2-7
TGTGCCAGCAGTCTCGGACAGGGGGTCCACGAGCAGTACTTC
CASSLGQGVHEQYF
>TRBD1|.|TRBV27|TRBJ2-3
TGTGCCACCGTACACGAGACAGGGATGTACTCAGATACGCAGTATTTT
CATVHETGMYSDTQYF
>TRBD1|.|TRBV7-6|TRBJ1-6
TGTGCCAGCAGCCCCTACCACAGGGGTCCGAATTCACCCCTCCACTTT
CASSPYHRGPNSPLHF
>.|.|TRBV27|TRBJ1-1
TGTGCCAGCAGTTTACGGGAGTCGAACACTGAAGCTTTCTTT
CASSLRESNTEAFF
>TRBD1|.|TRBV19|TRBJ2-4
TGTGCCAGTTCTCAGGGGGTTGTGAACATTCAGTACTTC
CASSQGVVNIQYF
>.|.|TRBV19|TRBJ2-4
TGTGCCAGTAGTATTCCCGGCGGTCTAGCCAAAAACATTCAGTACTTC
CASSIPGGLAKNIQYF
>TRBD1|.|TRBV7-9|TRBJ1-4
TGTGCCAGCAGCCCATGGACAGGCTTAAATGAAAAACTGTTTTTT
CASSPWTGLNEKLFF
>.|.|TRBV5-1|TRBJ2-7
TGCGCCAGCAGCTTGGCCGCGGGGACAGTCTACGAGCAGTACTTC
CASSLAAGTVYEQYF
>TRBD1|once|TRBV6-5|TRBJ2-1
TGTGCCACCGAGACCAGGACAGGGTTTGGGAATGAGCAGTTCTTC
CATETRTGFGNEQFF
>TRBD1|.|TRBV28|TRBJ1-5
TGTGCCAGCAGCTCCGGGACAGGCCTCCTTTATAGCAATCAGCCCCAGCATTTT
CASSSGTGLLYSNQPQHF
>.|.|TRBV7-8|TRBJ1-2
TGTGCCAGCAGCTTATCTGGGTCTCTCCAGCCCCGCACCTTC
CASSLSGSLQPRTF
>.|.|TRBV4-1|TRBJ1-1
TGCGCCAGCAGCCAAACCCTGAACACTGAAGCTTTCTTT
CASSQTLNTEAFF